Described below is a single T cell receptor (beta chain) sequence and its context. Its antigen is unidentified. RNA in amounts of about 0.5 to 1 ug was reverse transcribed with random hexamers. Across 54 Vbeta and 13 Jbeta, TCR beta CDR3 was amplified with immunoSEQ multiplex PCR. TCRdb itself ran the immunoSEQ multiplex PCR reads through MiXCR, one entry per CDR3 protein. This table has about 140,000 distinct CDR3 sequences, 85% to 95% appearing once. These data are taken from a study of CD8 T cells in Susac syndrome. Across the study: Within the sequenced Susac syndrome patient group, over five exhibited active disease and roughly 8 were in remission. Study-level findings and limits: The study identified about sixteen and five Susac-specific public clones in total CD8+ and CD8+ TEMRA repertoires.

The germline V gene encodes CDR1 GTSNPN and CDR2 SVGIG (reference sequence). The trim removed 0 bases at V and 6 bases at J, leaving 7 bases unmatched. The CDR3 has 16 amino acids. V and J are TRBV30 and TRBJ2-1; 11 bases line up with TRBD2. The sequenced sample was CD8+ T cells from PBMCs. The clonotype comes from a human donor with Susac syndrome. The CDR3 DNA reads TGTGCCTGGAGTGTACGGCCTAGCGGGAGGCGCAATGAGCAGTTCTTC. This translates into CAWSVRPSGRRNEQFF.